This TCR beta chain was found in a study of blood T cells in healthy people across ages. Study findings and constraints: Getting older went along with TCR beta diversity per million T cells dropping roughly linearly. Strong correlation was found linking TCR beta diversity to naive T cell percentage. A greater number of naive CD4+ cells and higher diversity distinguished long-lived donors from aged donors.

Germline V gene sequence: CDR1 DFQATT, CDR2 SNEGSKA (reference sequence). This CDR3 is built from 12 residues. Trimming removed 6 bases from V and 2 bases from J, with 11 bases in between. The use of a sample-barcoded 5' primer and a J-beta primer mix characterized a second PCR of roughly 7 to 11 cycles. MiXCR was run by TCRdb on the 5' RACE reads, yielding one entry per CDR3 protein. The data hold approximately 670,000 distinct CDR3 sequences, with 40% to 50% observed a single time. This clonotype has just a few counts. Its antigen is unidentified. Sequencing was done on a sample of blood. The source of this sequence is a man of 80 years or more in good health. The rearrangement joins TRBV20-1 to TRBJ2-7; TRBD2 might be the D (5 bases). CDR3 in DNA: TGCAGTGCACTCGGGGTAACCTACGAGCAGTACTTC. It specifies CSALGVTYEQYF.